Listed below are T cell receptor beta chains from one sample, sequenced in a study of control samples from healthy donors and cancer patients. Only in-frame clones appear in the TCRdb table, and some are missing; sequencing was by immunoSEQ multiplex PCR. The sample records approximately 170,000 clones, approximately 90% being singletons. What was sequenced was blood. These TCRs come from a man aged 25 to 40 in good health. CDR3s include the opening cysteine and the closing phenylalanine or tryptophan. A D gene is named only where the DNA matches it firmly. Clone size is stated in some rows and not others, as once, few, many or a class when expanded.

v_call: TRBV19
j_call: TRBJ1-1
d_call: NA
clone_size: NA
cdr3_aa: CASSQGRTEAFF
cdr3_nt: TGTGCCAGTTCCCAGGGGCGGACTGAAGCTTTCTTT

v_call: TRBV9
j_call: TRBJ2-5
d_call: NA
clone_size: NA
cdr3_aa: CASSVGGLQETQYF
cdr3_nt: TGTGCCAGCAGCGTAGGAGGTTTGCAAGAGACCCAGTACTTC

v_call: TRBV27
j_call: TRBJ1-2
d_call: NA
clone_size: NA
cdr3_aa: CASRPQGSDGYTF
cdr3_nt: TGTGCCAGCAGGCCCCAGGGGTCCGATGGCTACACCTTC

v_call: TRBV5-1
j_call: TRBJ1-1
d_call: NA
clone_size: NA
cdr3_aa: CASGAGGANTEAFF
cdr3_nt: TGCGCCAGCGGTGCGGGGGGCGCAAACACTGAAGCTTTCTTT

v_call: TRBV6-5
j_call: TRBJ2-3
d_call: TRBD1
clone_size: NA
cdr3_aa: CASSRQGTSTDTQYF
cdr3_nt: TGTGCCAGCAGTAGACAGGGCACCAGCACAGATACGCAGTATTTT

v_call: TRBV30
j_call: TRBJ1-4
d_call: TRBD1
clone_size: NA
cdr3_aa: CAWTSGGKNEKLFF
cdr3_nt: TGTGCCTGGACCTCAGGGGGCAAGAATGAAAAACTGTTTTTT

v_call: TRBV30
j_call: TRBJ2-1
d_call: TRBD2
clone_size: NA
cdr3_aa: CAWSAGLASYNEQFF
cdr3_nt: TGTGCCTGGAGTGCGGGACTAGCGAGCTACAATGAGCAGTTCTTC

v_call: TRBV15
j_call: TRBJ1-1
d_call: NA
clone_size: NA
cdr3_aa: CATSGQTGGPSEAFF
cdr3_nt: TGTGCCACCAGCGGACAGACAGGAGGGCCTTCGGAAGCTTTCTTT

v_call: TRBV13
j_call: TRBJ1-2
d_call: TRBD1
clone_size: NA
cdr3_aa: CASSRTGQGADGYTF
cdr3_nt: TGTGCCAGCAGCCGAACTGGACAGGGGGCTGATGGCTACACCTTC

v_call: TRBV9
j_call: TRBJ2-7
d_call: TRBD2
clone_size: NA
cdr3_aa: CASSATGTSGRDSYEQYF
cdr3_nt: TGTGCCAGCAGCGCAACCGGGACTAGCGGGAGGGACTCCTACGAGCAGTACTTC

v_call: TRBV7-2
j_call: TRBJ2-1
d_call: NA
clone_size: NA
cdr3_aa: CASSLGLGGNNEQFF
cdr3_nt: TGTGCCAGCAGCTTGGGGCTTGGGGGGAACAATGAGCAGTTCTTC

v_call: TRBV14
j_call: TRBJ2-3
d_call: TRBD1
clone_size: once
cdr3_aa: CASSQIDRQGARRTDTQYF
cdr3_nt: TGTGCCAGCAGCCAAATCGACCGACAGGGGGCAAGGAGAACAGATACGCAGTATTTT